This T cell receptor (beta chain) was observed in a study of T cell responses to AZD1222 COVID-19 vaccine. Germline V gene lookup returns CDR1 MNHEY and CDR2 SVGAGI. This CDR3 comprises 13 residues. With 8 bases clipped from V and 6 bases from J, the junction kept 5 bases outside the gene matches. Clones were read by immunoSEQ multiplex PCR, and TCRdb kept only the in-frame ones, dropping some. The table has about 150,000 clones, roughly 90% seen once. The chain has TRBV6-5 and TRBJ2-7, with 12 bases aligning to TRBD1. The receptor's source is an adult in good health. The material was peripheral blood, obtained on day 0 of AZD1222 vaccination. The CDR3 here is CASGGQGAGEQYF. CDR3 nucleotide sequence: TGTGCCAGCGGGGGACAGGGGGCGGGCGAGCAGTACTTC.